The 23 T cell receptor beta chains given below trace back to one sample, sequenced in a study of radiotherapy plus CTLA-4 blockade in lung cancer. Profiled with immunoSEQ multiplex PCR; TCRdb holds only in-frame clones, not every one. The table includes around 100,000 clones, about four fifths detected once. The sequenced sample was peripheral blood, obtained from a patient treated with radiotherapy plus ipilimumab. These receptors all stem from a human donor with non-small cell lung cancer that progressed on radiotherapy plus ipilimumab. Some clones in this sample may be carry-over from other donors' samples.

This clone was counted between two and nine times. This CDR3 reads CATSMGQGTDTQYF. Written as DNA, the CDR3 is TGTGCCACCAGCATGGGACAGGGGACAGATACGCAGTATTTT. V is TRBV15 and J is TRBJ2-3; 10 bases agree with TRBD1. Germline trimming cut 4 bases from V and 3 bases from J; bases unmatched to any gene: 1. The CDR3 loop spans 14 amino acids. Germline V gene data show CDR1 as LNHNV and CDR2 as YYDKDF (reference sequence).

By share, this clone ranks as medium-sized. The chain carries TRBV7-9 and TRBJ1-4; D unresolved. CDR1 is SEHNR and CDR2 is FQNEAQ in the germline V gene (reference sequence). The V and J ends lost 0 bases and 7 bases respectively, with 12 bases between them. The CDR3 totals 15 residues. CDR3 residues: CASSLAQRAGEKLFF. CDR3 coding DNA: TGTGCCAGCAGCTTAGCACAGAGAGCCGGTGAAAAACTGTTTTTT.

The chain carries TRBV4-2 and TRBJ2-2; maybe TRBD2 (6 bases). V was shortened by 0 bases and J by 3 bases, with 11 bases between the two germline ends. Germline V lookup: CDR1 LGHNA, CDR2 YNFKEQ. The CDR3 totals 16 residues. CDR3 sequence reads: CASSQEARGDTGELFF. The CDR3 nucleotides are TGTGCCAGCAGCCAAGAAGCGCGGGGTGACACCGGGGAGCTGTTTTTT.

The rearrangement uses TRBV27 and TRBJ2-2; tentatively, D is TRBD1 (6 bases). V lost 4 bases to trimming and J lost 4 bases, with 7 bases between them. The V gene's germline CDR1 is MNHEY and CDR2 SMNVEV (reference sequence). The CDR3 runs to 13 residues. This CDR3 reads CASSWDITGELFF. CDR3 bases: TGTGCCAGCAGTTGGGACATCACCGGGGAGCTGTTTTTT.

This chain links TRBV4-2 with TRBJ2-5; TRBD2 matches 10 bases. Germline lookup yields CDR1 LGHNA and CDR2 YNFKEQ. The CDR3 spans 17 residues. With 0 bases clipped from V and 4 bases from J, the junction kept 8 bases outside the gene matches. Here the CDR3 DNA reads TGTGCCAGCAGCCAAGAGGCAAGCGGGGGGGCCCGAGAGACCCAGTACTTC. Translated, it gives CASSQEASGGARETQYF.

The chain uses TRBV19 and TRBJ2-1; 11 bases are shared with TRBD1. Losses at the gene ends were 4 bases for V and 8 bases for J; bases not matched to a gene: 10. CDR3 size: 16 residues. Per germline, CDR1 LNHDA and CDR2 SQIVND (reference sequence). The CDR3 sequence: CASSTLPGQGGDEQFF. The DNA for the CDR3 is TGTGCCAGTAGTACGTTACCGGGACAGGGGGGCGATGAGCAGTTCTTC.

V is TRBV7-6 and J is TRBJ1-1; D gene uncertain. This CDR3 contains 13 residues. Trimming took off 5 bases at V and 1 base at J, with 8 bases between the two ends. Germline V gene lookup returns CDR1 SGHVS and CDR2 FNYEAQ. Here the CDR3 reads CASSGPANTEAFF. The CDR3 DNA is TGTGCCAGCAGCGGGCCCGCGAACACTGAAGCTTTCTTT.

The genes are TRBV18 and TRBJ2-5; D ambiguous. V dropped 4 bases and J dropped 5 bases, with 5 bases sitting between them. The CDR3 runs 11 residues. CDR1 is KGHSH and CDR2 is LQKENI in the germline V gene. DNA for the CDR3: TGTGCCAGCTCACAAGGGGAGACCCAGTACTTC. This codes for CASSQGETQYF. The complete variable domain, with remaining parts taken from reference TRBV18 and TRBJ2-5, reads NAGVMQNPRHLVRRRGQEARLRCSPMKGHSHVYWYRQLPEEGLKFMVYLQKENIIDESGMPKERFSAEFPKEGPSILRIQQVVRGDSAAYFCASSQGETQYFGPGTRLLVL.

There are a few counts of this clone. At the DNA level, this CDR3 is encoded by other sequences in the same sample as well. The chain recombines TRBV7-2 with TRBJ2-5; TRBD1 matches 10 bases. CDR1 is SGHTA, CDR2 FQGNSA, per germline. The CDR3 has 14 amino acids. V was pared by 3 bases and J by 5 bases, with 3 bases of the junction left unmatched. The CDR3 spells CASSLGQGFETQYF. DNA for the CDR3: TGTGCCAGCAGCTTGGGACAGGGGTTCGAGACCCAGTACTTC.

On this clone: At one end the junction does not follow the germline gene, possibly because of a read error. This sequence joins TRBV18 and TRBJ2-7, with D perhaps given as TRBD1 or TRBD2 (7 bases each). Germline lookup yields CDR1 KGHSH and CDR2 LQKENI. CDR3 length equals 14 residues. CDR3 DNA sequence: TGTGCCAGCTCACCTAGCCCCCAGGGGGGGGTGGCGAGCTTC. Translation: CASSPSPQGGVASF.

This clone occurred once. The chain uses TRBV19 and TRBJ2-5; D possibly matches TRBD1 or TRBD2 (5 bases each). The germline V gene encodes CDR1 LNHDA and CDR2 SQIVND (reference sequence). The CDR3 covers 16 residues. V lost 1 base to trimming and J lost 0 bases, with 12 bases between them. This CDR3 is CASSIGGLGDQETQYF. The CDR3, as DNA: TGTGCCAGTAGTATAGGAGGTTTGGGGGACCAAGAGACCCAGTACTTC. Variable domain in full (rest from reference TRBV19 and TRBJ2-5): DGGITQSPKYLFRKEGQNVTLSCEQNLNHDAMYWYRQDPGQGLRLIYYSQIVNDFQKGDIAEGYSVSREKKESFPLTVTSAQKNPTAFYLCASSIGGLGDQETQYFGPGTRLLVL.

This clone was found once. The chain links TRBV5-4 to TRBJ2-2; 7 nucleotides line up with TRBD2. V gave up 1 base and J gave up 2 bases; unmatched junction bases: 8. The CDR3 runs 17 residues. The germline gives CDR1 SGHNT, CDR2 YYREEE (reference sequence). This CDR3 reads CASSLRLIAGNTGELFF. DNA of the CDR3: TGTGCCAGCAGCTTGAGGCTAATAGCGGGTAACACCGGGGAGCTGTTTTTT.

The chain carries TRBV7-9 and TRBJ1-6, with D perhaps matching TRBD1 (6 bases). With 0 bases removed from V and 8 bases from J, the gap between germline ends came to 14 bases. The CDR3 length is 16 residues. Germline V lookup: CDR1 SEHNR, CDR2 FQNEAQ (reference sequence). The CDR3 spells CASSLASGGADSPLHF. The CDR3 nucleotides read TGTGCCAGCAGCTTAGCCTCCGGGGGCGCAGATTCACCCCTCCACTTT. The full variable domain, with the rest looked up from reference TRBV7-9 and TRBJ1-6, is DTGVSQNPRHKITKRGQNVTFRCDPISEHNRLYWYRQTLGQGPEFLTYFQNEAQLEKSRLLSDRFSAERPKGSFSTLEIQRTEQGDSAMYLCASSLASGGADSPLHFGNGTRLTVT.

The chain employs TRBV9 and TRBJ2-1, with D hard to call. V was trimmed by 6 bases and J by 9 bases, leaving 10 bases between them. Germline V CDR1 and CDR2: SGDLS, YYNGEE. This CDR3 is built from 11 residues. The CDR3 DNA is TGTGCCAGCACCCGTTCGGGTGAGCAGTTCTTC. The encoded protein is CASTRSGEQFF.

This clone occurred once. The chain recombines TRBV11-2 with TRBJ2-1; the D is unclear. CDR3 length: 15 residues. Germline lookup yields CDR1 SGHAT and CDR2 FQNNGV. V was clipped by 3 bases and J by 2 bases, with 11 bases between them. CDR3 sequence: CASSFGFTTYNEQFF. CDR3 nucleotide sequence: TGTGCCAGCAGCTTCGGATTTACCACCTACAATGAGCAGTTCTTC.

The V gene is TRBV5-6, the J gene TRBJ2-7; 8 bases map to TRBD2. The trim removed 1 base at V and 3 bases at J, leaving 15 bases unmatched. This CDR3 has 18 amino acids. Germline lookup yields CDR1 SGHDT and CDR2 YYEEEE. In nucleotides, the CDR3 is TGTGCCAGCAGCTTGTATTTCTTCACGGGACTAGTGGACTACGAGCAGTACTTC. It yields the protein CASSLYFFTGLVDYEQYF.

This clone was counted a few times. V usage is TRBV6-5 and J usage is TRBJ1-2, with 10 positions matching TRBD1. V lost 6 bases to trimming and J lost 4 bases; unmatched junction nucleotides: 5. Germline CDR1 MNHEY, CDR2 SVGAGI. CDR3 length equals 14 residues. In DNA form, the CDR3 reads TGTGCCAGCAGGAAGACAGGGGGCGGCTATGGCTACACCTTC. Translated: CASRKTGGGYGYTF.

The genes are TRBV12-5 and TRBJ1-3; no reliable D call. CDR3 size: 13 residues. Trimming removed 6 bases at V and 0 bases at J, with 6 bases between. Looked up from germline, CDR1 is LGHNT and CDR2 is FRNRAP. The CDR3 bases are TGTGCTAGTGGGCTATTCTCTGGAAACACCATATATTTT. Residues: CASGLFSGNTIYF.

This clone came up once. In DNA form, the CDR3 reads TGCAGCGTTGGGGGGCAGAACTATGGCTACACCTTC. It yields the protein CSVGGQNYGYTF. The rearrangement uses TRBV29-1 and TRBJ1-2, with D possibly TRBD1 on 6 matching bases. Trimming took 4 bases from V and 2 from J, leaving 8 bases between them. CDR1 SQVTM and CDR2 ANQGSEA come from the germline V gene. This CDR3 comprises 12 residues.

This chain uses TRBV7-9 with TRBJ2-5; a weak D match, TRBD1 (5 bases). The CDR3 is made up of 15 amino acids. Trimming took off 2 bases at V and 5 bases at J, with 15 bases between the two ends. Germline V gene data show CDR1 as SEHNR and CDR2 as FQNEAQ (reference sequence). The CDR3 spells CASSLLKGILETQYF. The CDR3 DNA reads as TGTGCCAGCAGCTTACTCAAGGGGATTTTGGAGACCCAGTACTTC.

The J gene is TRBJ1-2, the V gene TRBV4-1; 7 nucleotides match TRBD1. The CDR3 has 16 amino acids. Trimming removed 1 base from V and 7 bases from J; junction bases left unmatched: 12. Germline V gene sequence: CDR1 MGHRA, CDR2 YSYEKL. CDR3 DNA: TGCGCCAGCAGCCAAGGAAGCCAGGGGGAATGGGGTGGCTACACCTTC. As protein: CASSQGSQGEWGGYTF.

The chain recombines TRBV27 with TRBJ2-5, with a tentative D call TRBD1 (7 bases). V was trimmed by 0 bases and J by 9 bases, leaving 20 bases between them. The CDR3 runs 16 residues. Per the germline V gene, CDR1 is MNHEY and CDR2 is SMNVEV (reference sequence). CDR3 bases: TGTGCCAGCAGTTTATCGACAGGGACTTATCGTTTGGCCCAGTACTTC. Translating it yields CASSLSTGTYRLAQYF.

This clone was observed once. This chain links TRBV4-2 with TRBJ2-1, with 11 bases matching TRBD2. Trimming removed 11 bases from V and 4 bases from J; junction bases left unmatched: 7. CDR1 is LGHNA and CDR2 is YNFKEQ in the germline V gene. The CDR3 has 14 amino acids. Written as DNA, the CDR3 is TGTGCCCCTATAGCGGGGGGGCAATACAATGAGCAGTTCTTC. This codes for CAPIAGGQYNEQFF.